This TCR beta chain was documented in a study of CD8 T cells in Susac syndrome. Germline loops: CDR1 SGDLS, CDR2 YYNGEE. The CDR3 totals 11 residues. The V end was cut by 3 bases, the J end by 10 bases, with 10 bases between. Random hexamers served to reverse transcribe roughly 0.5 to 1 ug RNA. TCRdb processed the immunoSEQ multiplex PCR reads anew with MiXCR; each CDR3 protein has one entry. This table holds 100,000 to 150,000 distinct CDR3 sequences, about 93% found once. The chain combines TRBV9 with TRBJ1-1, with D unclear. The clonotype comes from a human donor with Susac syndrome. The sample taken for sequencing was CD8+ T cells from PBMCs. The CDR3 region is CASSGGSGAFF. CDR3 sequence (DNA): TGTGCCAGCAGCGGAGGGAGTGGAGCTTTCTTT.